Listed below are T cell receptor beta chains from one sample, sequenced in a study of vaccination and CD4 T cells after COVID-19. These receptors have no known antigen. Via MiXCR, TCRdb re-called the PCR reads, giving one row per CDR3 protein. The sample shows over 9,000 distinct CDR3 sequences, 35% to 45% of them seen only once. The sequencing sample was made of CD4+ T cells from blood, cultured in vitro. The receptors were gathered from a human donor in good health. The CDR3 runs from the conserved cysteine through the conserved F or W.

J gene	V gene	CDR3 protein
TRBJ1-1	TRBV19	CASSIGQSTTEAFF
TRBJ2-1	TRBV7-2	CASSPTSAYNEQFF
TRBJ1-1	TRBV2	CASSEWVENTEAFF
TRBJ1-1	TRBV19	CASSAGSAGETEAFF
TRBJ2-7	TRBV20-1	CSAPPGDRYEQYF
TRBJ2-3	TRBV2	CASSSLPRSDTQYF
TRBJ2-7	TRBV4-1	CASSQVISGSLEQYF
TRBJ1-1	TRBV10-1	CASSVLSGNHTEAFF
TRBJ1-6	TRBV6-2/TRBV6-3	CASSYLTGGIDNSPLHF
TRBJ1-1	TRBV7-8	CASSPVDSMNTEAFF
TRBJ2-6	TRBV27	CASGRGSHSGANVLTF
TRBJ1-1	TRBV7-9	CASSTQAMNTEAFF
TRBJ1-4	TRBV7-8	CASSPREGAMSLFF
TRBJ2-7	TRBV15	CATSRLLGYEQYF
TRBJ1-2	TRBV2	CASSEDQADSRTF
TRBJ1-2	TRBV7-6	CASSSLRTARLGYTF
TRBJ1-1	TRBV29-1	CSASRDWGNTEAFF
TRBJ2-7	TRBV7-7	CASSSGTGTYEQYF
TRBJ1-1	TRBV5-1	CASSLELSTEAFF
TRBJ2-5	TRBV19	CASSRPYGGETQYF
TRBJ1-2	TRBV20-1	CSASPAGGPRLGGYTF
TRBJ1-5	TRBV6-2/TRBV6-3	CASTGRNQPQHF
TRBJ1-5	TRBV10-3	CAIREGRIPDEPQHF
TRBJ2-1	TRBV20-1	CSARLGSSYNEQFF
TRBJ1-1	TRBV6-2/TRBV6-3	CASSEASTEAFF
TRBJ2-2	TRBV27	CASSLFTGELFF
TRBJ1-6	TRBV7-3	CASSRGGTDSPLHF
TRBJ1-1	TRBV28	CASSFGQFEAFF
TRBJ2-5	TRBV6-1	CASSLRALKETQYF
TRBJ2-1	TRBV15	CATSREPLAGYYNEQFF
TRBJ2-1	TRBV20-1	CSASSSVTSSSYNEQFF
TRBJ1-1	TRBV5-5	CASSFRTGGITEAFF
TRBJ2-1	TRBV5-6	CASSLRSYNEQFF